This entry concerns a single T cell receptor (beta chain). Its antigen remains unknown. Primers for the PCR totalled 60 Vbeta and 13 Jbeta. TCRdb's table, derived via immunoSEQ multiplex PCR, lists solely in-frame clones and lacks some. Of around 190,000 clones in the sample, around 83% were seen once. This sample is part of a study of cytomegalovirus exposure and HLA in healthy donors. As for the study in general: Among the 300 to 400 donors who were genotyped, approximately 83% fell in the genetic ancestry cluster that is associated with self-reported Caucasian donors. Notes on the study in general: As immune exposure information, only CMV serostatus was available. Presence/absence analyses took donor sequencing depth as roughly uniform. Fewer N-insertions (relative to the roughly 630-donor mean) were reportedly seen in an Asian-associated ancestry cluster in a later analysis.

V gave up 5 bases and J gave up 5 bases; unmatched junction bases: 12. Germline V gene data show CDR1 as MNHNY and CDR2 as SVGAGI (reference sequence). The CDR3 totals 15 residues. J is TRBJ2-7 and V is TRBV6-6; 7 bases map to TRBD1. The sequencing sample was made of PBMCs. This clonotype originated in a girl aged 2 to 9 in good health and CMV-seropositive. The CDR3 region is CASSDLTGLADEQYF. The CDR3 coding sequence is TGTGCCAGCAGTGACCTGACAGGGTTGGCCGACGAGCAGTACTTC.